Below, 13 T cell receptor beta chains from the same sample are listed, as sequenced in a study of vaccination and CD4 T cells after COVID-19. The Oncomine TCR Beta short-read assay was what sequenced the DNA obtained from cultured CD4+ T cells. TCRdb independently ran MiXCR on the PCR reads; one entry per CDR3 protein. The table records roughly 8,300 distinct CDR3 sequences, approximately 61% of them present only once. Treatment here: roughly nine-day PBMC culture with coronavirus spike peptide pools or control peptides (ViraFEST assay). These receptors are not linked to any known antigen. The starting material was cultured CD4+ T cells from blood, obtained after SARS-CoV-2 vaccination. The receptors were gathered from a human donor with COVID-19.

This clonotype was recorded once. The CDR3 loop reads CASSSGTSGVTDTQYF. Here the CDR3 DNA reads TGTGCCAGCAGCTCAGGGACTAGCGGGGTCACAGATACGCAGTATTTT. The chain combines TRBV7-2 with TRBJ2-3, with 13 bases fitting TRBD2. The V and J ends lost 4 bases and 2 bases, in that order; junction bases with no gene match: 3. Looked up from germline, CDR1 is SGHTA and CDR2 is FQGNSA. The CDR3 is made up of 16 amino acids.

The chain links TRBV6-1 to TRBJ1-3, with D unresolved. Trimming shortened V by 8 bases and J by 4 bases, and 6 bases separated the two germline ends. Germline CDR1 is MNHNS and CDR2 is SASEGT. This CDR3 spans 11 amino acids. CDR3 residues: CASAAGNTIYF. The CDR3 bases are TGTGCCAGCGCCGCCGGAAACACCATATATTTT.

The rearrangement uses TRBV5-6 and TRBJ2-3; a weak D match, TRBD1 (8 bases). CDR1 is SGHDT and CDR2 is YYEEEE in the germline V gene. There are 16 residues in the CDR3. Trimming pared 2 bases from V and 3 bases from J, leaving 16 bases between. In DNA form, the CDR3 reads TGTGCCAGCAGCTTTTTGACAGGGGAGGGAACAGATACGCAGTATTTT. As protein: CASSFLTGEGTDTQYF.

This clonotype was recorded a few times. The rearrangement joins TRBV27 to TRBJ1-1; D is ambiguous. The length of the CDR3 is 12 residues. V was trimmed by 6 bases and J by 9 bases, leaving 14 bases between them. The germline gives CDR1 MNHEY, CDR2 SMNVEV (reference sequence). The CDR3 coding sequence is TGTGCCAGCAGCTTGACCGGATCTCAAGCTTTCTTT. Translation gives CASSLTGSQAFF.

CDR3 amino acids: CASSIGGTLMNIQYF. The CDR3 DNA reads as TGTGCCAGCAGTATTGGGGGGACCCTGATGAACATTCAGTACTTC. This chain joins TRBV5-4 and TRBJ2-4; possibly TRBD2 for D (6 bases). CDR1 is SGHNT and CDR2 is YYREEE in the germline V gene (reference sequence). CDR3 size: 15 residues. V dropped 5 bases and J dropped 7 bases, with 19 bases sitting between them.

The V and J genes are TRBV7-6 and TRBJ2-3, with TRBD1 matching over 7 bases. CDR3 length equals 16 residues. Trimming took 0 bases from V and 0 from J; bases not matched to a gene: 3. The germline V gene encodes CDR1 SGHVS and CDR2 FNYEAQ. Here the CDR3 reads CASSLAGTVSTDTQYF. The CDR3 DNA follows: TGTGCCAGCAGCTTAGCCGGGACAGTTAGCACAGATACGCAGTATTTT.

This chain joins TRBV7-2 and TRBJ2-3; 9 bases align to TRBD2. CDR3 size: 15 residues. The germline gives CDR1 SGHTA, CDR2 FQGNSA. The V segment lost 2 bases and the J segment 3 bases; nucleotides outside the gene matches: 3. CDR3 coding DNA: TGTGCCAGCAGCTTATTTAGCGGGGGAACAGATACGCAGTATTTT. Its protein product is CASSLFSGGTDTQYF.

The DNA of the CDR3 is TGTGCCAGCACTCCGGGTCCTAATCAGCCCCAGCATTTT. This gives the protein CASTPGPNQPQHF. J is TRBJ1-5 and V is TRBV6-1; D remains unclear. The CDR3 totals 13 residues. Trimming took off 7 bases at V and 4 bases at J, with 11 bases between the two ends. Germline lookup yields CDR1 MNHNS and CDR2 SASEGT.

This chain connects TRBV19 to TRBJ2-7, with 13 nucleotides matching TRBD2. Trimming at V came to 4 bases and at J to 3 bases, leaving 12 bases not matched to a gene. The CDR3 runs to 18 residues. Germline V CDR1 and CDR2: LNHDA, SQIVND (reference sequence). The CDR3 DNA follows: TGTGCCAGTAGTACAGAATACGGGACTAGCGGGGCTCTCTACGAGCAGTACTTC. Residues: CASSTEYGTSGALYEQYF.

The rearrangement uses TRBV19 and TRBJ1-5; 11 positions agree with TRBD1. This CDR3 comprises 18 residues. Germline values: CDR1 LNHDA, CDR2 SQIVND (reference sequence). V shed 1 base and J 0 bases; nucleotides not matched to a gene: 5. Written as DNA, the CDR3 is TGTGCCAGTAGTATAGGGACAGGGGGCGGTGGTAGCAATCAGCCCCAGCATTTT. Protein sequence: CASSIGTGGGGSNQPQHF.

With regard to this clonotype: A junction end diverges from the germline sequence, so it may reflect a read error. V usage is TRBV7-9 and J usage is TRBJ2-3; D is ambiguous. This CDR3 region has 16 residues. CDR1 and CDR2 (germline): SEHNR, FQNEAQ (reference sequence). CDR3 sequence (DNA): TGCGCCAGCAGCTTGGGGTCTACAGTCGGCACAGATACGCAGTATTTT. Its protein product is CASSLGSTVGTDTQYF.

The chain carries TRBV7-2 and TRBJ2-3, with a weak D call TRBD2 (7 bases). Per the germline V gene, CDR1 is SGHTA and CDR2 is FQGNSA. Trimming removed 5 bases at V and 6 bases at J, with 18 bases between. CDR3 length: 15 amino acids. CDR3 nucleotides: TGTGCCAGCAGCGCCCCTGGGGCGGGGGCTGATACGCAGTATTTT. It codes for CASSAPGAGADTQYF.

J is TRBJ2-2 and V is TRBV5-1, with TRBD2 matching over 11 bases. The V and J ends lost 4 bases and 1 base, in that order; junction bases with no gene match: 0. The germline V gene has CDR1 SGHRS and CDR2 YFSETQ. The CDR3 consists of 15 residues. CDR3 in DNA: TGCGCCAGCAGCCTAGCGGGGGGGAACACCGGGGAGCTGTTTTTT. It specifies CASSLAGGNTGELFF.